This T cell receptor beta chain was identified during a study of blood T cell repertoires in COVID-19. Study overall: Samples representing acute and convalescent COVID-19 were sourced from the United States, Italy and Spain.

This clone was picked up one time. Trimming cost V 3 bases and J 5 bases; bases outside gene matches: 8. Germline lookup yields CDR1 SEHNR and CDR2 FQNEAQ (reference sequence). The CDR3 consists of 15 residues. The authors' processing: Reference gene primer amplification in the assay estimated nucleated cell counts. The repertoire was sequenced with immunoSEQ multiplex PCR; TCRdb's copy has only in-frame clones and lacks some. Clone size and V and J calls were adopted from that table, with D and trimming inferred from the DNA. The sample lists 250,000 to 350,000 clones; roughly 84% were seen once. The sample consisted of peripheral blood. This rearrangement joins TRBV7-9 to TRBJ2-5; 8 nucleotides align to TRBD2. The clonotype was recovered from a human donor with COVID-19, enrolled during active disease. The donor label of this sample is uncertain. CDR3 protein: CASSLAAAGVETQYF. CDR3 nucleotides: TGTGCCAGCAGCTTGGCCGCAGCGGGGGTGGAGACCCAGTACTTC.